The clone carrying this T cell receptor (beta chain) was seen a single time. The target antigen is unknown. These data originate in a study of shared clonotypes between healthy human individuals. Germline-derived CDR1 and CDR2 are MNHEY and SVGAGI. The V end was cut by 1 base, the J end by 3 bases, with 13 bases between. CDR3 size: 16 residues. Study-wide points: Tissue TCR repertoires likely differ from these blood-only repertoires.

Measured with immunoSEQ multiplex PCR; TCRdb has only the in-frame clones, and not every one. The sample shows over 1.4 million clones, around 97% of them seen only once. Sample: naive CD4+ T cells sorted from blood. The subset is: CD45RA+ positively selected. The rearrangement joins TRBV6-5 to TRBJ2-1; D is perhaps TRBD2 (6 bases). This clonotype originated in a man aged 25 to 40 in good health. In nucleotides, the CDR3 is TGTGCCAGCAGTTACTTGGGAGGACCGAGCTACAATGAGCAGTTCTTC. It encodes CASSYLGGPSYNEQFF.